The next 21 T cell receptor beta chains were all read from a single sample in a study of neurological immune-mediated disorders (dated by TCRdb to about 2019). The method behind the library was 5' RACE. Instrument on record: Illumina HiSeq 2500. TCRdb redid the processing of the public reads, applying fastp at Q25 and MiXCR, and retained in-frame beta chains. Here each entry gathers all rows of one CDR3 protein and keeps the most common genes and DNA. This sample comprises some 60,000 distinct CDR3 sequences, more than 9.5% of them detected only once. The ten largest clones represent 12% of the sample. The time point label corresponds to: longitudinal time-point 2. Sequenced input: PBMCs. All receptors come from a man under 40 in good health.

This clonotype was recorded at least ten times. J is TRBJ2-1 and V is TRBV5-1; weak D call: TRBD1 (6 bases). This CDR3 contains 15 residues. Trimming removed 0 bases from V and 5 bases from J, with 12 bases in between. Germline V gene data show CDR1 as SGHRS and CDR2 as YFSETQ. CDR3 nucleotide sequence: TGCGCCAGCAGCTTGGTAGGGGGTCCTGACAATGAGCAGTTCTTC. It yields the protein CASSLVGGPDNEQFF.

The genes are TRBV5-1 and TRBJ2-1; D is possibly TRBD2 (5 bases). The CDR3 spans 17 residues. Trimming took off 0 bases at V and 0 bases at J, with 13 bases between the two ends. The germline V gene has CDR1 SGHRS and CDR2 YFSETQ. The CDR3 DNA follows: TGCGCCAGCAGCTTGGGAGGGCTAGTCGGCTCCTACAATGAGCAGTTCTTC. Protein product: CASSLGGLVGSYNEQFF. The full variable domain, its missing parts supplied by reference TRBV5-1 and TRBJ2-1, is KAGVTQTPRYLIKTRGQQVTLSCSPISGHRSVSWYQQTPGQGLQFLFEYFSETQRNKGNFPGRFSGRQFSNSRSEMNVSTLELGDSALYLCASSLGGLVGSYNEQFFGPGTRLTVL.

In this sample, this clonotype turned up many times. The rearrangement joins TRBV5-5 to TRBJ2-1, with 8 bases matching TRBD1. CDR1 is SGHKS and CDR2 is YYEKEE in the germline V gene (reference sequence). After removal of 2 bases from V and 8 bases from J, the junction contained 18 bases not matched to a gene. This CDR3 is built from 18 residues. CDR3 region: CASSFLSGGTGGEDEQFF. The CDR3 DNA sequence: TGTGCCAGCAGCTTTCTGTCAGGAGGGACAGGCGGGGAGGATGAGCAGTTCTTC.

There are many counts of this clonotype. V gene TRBV10-2 combines with J gene TRBJ2-5, with 8 bases fitting TRBD2. There are 15 residues in the CDR3. Trimming removed 6 bases from V and 4 bases from J; junction bases left unmatched: 10. In germline, CDR1 is WSHSY, CDR2 SAAADI. CDR3 protein: CASRGSGSQSETQYF. CDR3 sequence (DNA): TGCGCCAGCAGGGGAAGCGGGAGCCAGTCAGAGACCCAGTACTTC.

This clonotype occurred many times. This chain connects TRBV6-4 to TRBJ1-5; D is undetermined. V gave up 3 bases and J gave up 2 bases, with 11 bases separating them. The CDR3 totals 15 residues. Germline CDR1 and CDR2: MRHNA and SNTAGT. The CDR3 protein is CASSETGEGNQPQHF. CDR3 sequence (DNA): TGTGCCAGCAGTGAGACCGGGGAGGGCAATCAGCCCCAGCATTTT.

This clonotype was picked up a small number of times. Since a much larger clone is just one base distant, this may be a read error. CDR3 protein: CASKPRDGNTGELFF. In nucleotides, the CDR3 is TGTGCCAGCAAGCCCCGGGACGGGAACACCGGGGAGCTGTTTTTT. The chain employs TRBV2 and TRBJ2-2; D may match TRBD1 or TRBD2 (5 bases each). Germline-derived CDR1 and CDR2 are SNHLY and FYNNEI. This CDR3 is 15 amino acids long. V was trimmed by 7 bases and J by 1 base, leaving 13 bases between them.

This clonotype was seen many times. V and J are TRBV7-6 and TRBJ2-7, with D tentatively TRBD2 (6 bases). The V gene's germline CDR1 is SGHVS and CDR2 FNYEAQ. This CDR3 comprises 14 residues. V lost 2 bases and J lost 2, with 10 bases in between. The CDR3 region has the DNA TGTGCCAGCAGCTTACTAGCGCAGACCTACGAGCAGTACTTC. Protein product: CASSLLAQTYEQYF.

This clonotype was seen many times. This chain connects TRBV6-5 to TRBJ2-5; D is possibly TRBD1 (5 bases). This CDR3 spans 12 amino acids. CDR1 and CDR2 from the germline V gene are MNHEY and SVGAGI. Trimming removed 5 bases from V and 14 bases from J, with 18 bases in between. CDR3 in DNA: TGTGCCAGCAGTCCCAGCCCGAACAGGAATTACTTC. Translating gives CASSPSPNRNYF.

This clonotype was picked up many times. The V gene is TRBV5-1, the J gene TRBJ2-6; no definite D call. The V and J ends lost 3 bases and 0 bases respectively, with 7 bases between them. The CDR3 covers 15 residues. CDR1 and CDR2 from the germline V gene are SGHRS and YFSETQ. The CDR3 nucleotides are TGCGCCAGCAGCTGGCCAAGCTCTGGGGCCAACGTCCTGACTTTC. It encodes CASSWPSSGANVLTF.

This clonotype was detected ten times or more. The CDR3 loop is CASSQGTDRGQQPQHF. The CDR3 DNA is TGTGCCAGCAGCCAAGGGACGGACAGGGGGCAACAGCCCCAGCATTTT. The rearrangement uses TRBV3-1 and TRBJ1-5; 11 bases map to TRBD1. This CDR3 is built from 16 residues. Trimming cost V 1 base and J 7 bases; bases outside gene matches: 6. Per germline, CDR1 LGHDT and CDR2 YNNKEL (reference sequence).

Ten or more counts support this clonotype. The rearrangement links TRBV5-1 to TRBJ1-5; D perhaps matches TRBD1 (5 bases). CDR1 is SGHRS, CDR2 YFSETQ, per germline. CDR3 length: 15 residues. Trimming removed 1 base at V and 0 bases at J, with 8 bases between. The CDR3 DNA sequence: TGCGCCAGCAGCTTGACAGGTTATAGCAATCAGCCCCAGCATTTT. It is translated as CASSLTGYSNQPQHF.

This clonotype has a count of ten or more. The chain joins TRBV3-1 to TRBJ2-1; a weak D match, TRBD1 (6 bases). V was clipped by 2 bases and J by 0 bases, with 8 bases between them. Per germline, CDR1 LGHDT and CDR2 YNNKEL (reference sequence). The length of the CDR3 is 15 residues. The CDR3 nucleotides are TGTGCCAGCAGCCAACAGGGGAGCTCCTACAATGAGCAGTTCTTC. Translated: CASSQQGSSYNEQFF.

This clonotype was seen at least ten times. This chain joins TRBV5-1 and TRBJ1-5; D may be TRBD1 (5 bases). V lost 5 bases and J lost 3, with 15 bases in between. The CDR3 consists of 15 residues. Germline V gives CDR1 SGHRS, CDR2 YFSETQ. In DNA form, the CDR3 reads TGCGCCAGCAGGCAGGGTCTTACCAACAATCAGCCCCAGCATTTT. This sequence encodes CASRQGLTNNQPQHF.

This clonotype was counted ten times or more. The chain couples TRBV7-9 to TRBJ2-7; D ambiguous. V lost 5 bases and J lost 3, with 2 bases in between. Germline V gene data show CDR1 as SEHNR and CDR2 as FQNEAQ (reference sequence). The CDR3 has 10 amino acids. DNA of the CDR3: TGTGCCAGCAGCAACTACGAGCAGTACTTC. Its translation is CASSNYEQYF.

This clonotype appeared a few times. The chain couples TRBV10-3 to TRBJ1-5; D remains unclear. This CDR3 comprises 14 residues. Germline CDR1 reads ENHRY; CDR2 reads SYGVKD. Trimming took 0 bases from V and 3 from J, leaving 6 bases between them. CDR3 amino acids: CAISESRSNQPQHF. The CDR3 nucleotides are TGTGCCATCAGTGAGTCGAGATCCAATCAGCCCCAGCATTTT.

This clonotype has just a few counts. This sequence joins TRBV30 and TRBJ1-6; no reliable D call. With 0 bases removed from V and 5 bases from J, the gap between germline ends came to 5 bases. Germline CDR1 GTSNPN, CDR2 SVGIG (reference sequence). CDR3 length: 13 residues. The CDR3 reads CAWSVLDNSPLHF. The CDR3 bases are TGTGCCTGGAGTGTACTCGATAATTCACCCCTCCACTTT.

J is TRBJ1-3 and V is TRBV12-3 or TRBV12-4; D not certain. With 5 bases removed from V and 0 bases from J, the gap between germline ends came to 11 bases. CDR3 length: 15 amino acids. The CDR3 coding sequence is TGTGCCAGCAGTCGGCTGGTGAGCTCTGGAAACACCATATATTTT. Translated, it gives CASSRLVSSGNTIYF.

This clonotype was detected many times. The V gene is TRBV5-1, the J gene TRBJ2-7, with 9 bases fitting TRBD2. The germline gives CDR1 SGHRS, CDR2 YFSETQ. The junction had 5 bases not matched to a gene; V was cut back by 4 bases and J by 0 bases. The CDR3 contains 15 residues. CDR3 nucleotide sequence: TGCGCCAGCAGCCGTGCGGGGGGGAGCTCCTACGAGCAGTACTTC. As protein: CASSRAGGSSYEQYF.

In this sample, this clonotype turned up many times. The CDR3 DNA reads as TGTGCCACCTCACGCTCCAACACCGGGGAGCTGTTTTTT. As protein: CATSRSNTGELFF. The genes are TRBV11-1 and TRBJ2-2, with D uncertain. Germline V lookup: CDR1 SGHAT, CDR2 FQDESV (reference sequence). The CDR3 contains 13 residues. Trimming removed 10 bases at V and 2 bases at J, with 11 bases between. The full variable domain, its missing parts supplied by reference TRBV11-1 and TRBJ2-2, is EAEVAQSPRYKITEKSQAVAFWCDPISGHATLYWYRQILGQGPELLVQFQDESVVDDSQLPKDRFSAERLKGVDSTLKIQPAELGDSAMYLCATSRSNTGELFFGEGSRLTVL.

In its sample, this clonotype was seen many times. The rearrangement uses TRBV3-1 and TRBJ2-1; weak D call: TRBD2 (5 bases). CDR3 length equals 13 residues. Deletions cut 4 bases from V and 11 bases from J, with 15 bases between. Looked up from germline, CDR1 is LGHDT and CDR2 is YNNKEL (reference sequence). The CDR3 nucleotides are TGTGCCAGCAGCCTTTCGACTACCAGTCAGCAGTTCTTC. This gives the protein CASSLSTTSQQFF.

This clonotype was seen many times. The genes are TRBV6-2 or TRBV6-3 and TRBJ1-1, with D hard to call. V lost 0 bases, J lost 2 bases, and 1 base lay in between. Per germline, CDR1 MNHEY and CDR2 SVGEGT. CDR3 size: 12 residues. This CDR3 is CASSYSNTEAFF. CDR3 coding DNA: TGTGCCAGCAGTTACTCAAACACTGAAGCTTTCTTT.